Listed here is a single TCR beta chain. The antigen it binds to is not known. Libraries came from 5' RACE. The input for every TCR library was around 4,000 ng of total RNA. cDNA was synthesized with SMARTScribe reverse transcriptase in eight separate reactions per sample. Unique molecular identifiers containing a 6-nucleotide sample barcode were introduced through template switching during cDNA synthesis. Two nested PCRs of about 15 and 9 cycles amplified the TCRalpha and TCRbeta cDNA, and bead purification followed each PCR. Before amplification, cDNA was treated with uracil DNA-glycosylase and purified using the QIAquick PCR purification kit. In the second PCR, Illumina TruSeq-compatible adapters and sample-specific barcodes were added. Library quality and concentration were checked on TapeStation and Qubit, and libraries were pooled at roughly 5.1 ng each. The pooled libraries were sequenced with 2 x 100 bp reads and custom sequencing primers on an Illumina HiSeq2500 single-index Rapid Run. In the paper's pipeline: MiGEC version 1.2.6 was used for UMI-based consensus assembly to correct PCR and sequencing errors. MiXCR version 2.1.1 handled V(D)J alignment, clonotype assembly and CDR3 extraction. To normalise gene usage, clonotype sharing and MAIT/NKT TCR abundance, the analysis used the top 1000, 10 000 and 20 000 clonotypes per sample. Diversity was computed as the inverse Simpson index with the vegan R package after downsampling to 27 000 UMIs. Paired Mann-Whitney U tests were applied to discordant twin pairs, with Benjamini-Hochberg correction for multiple testing. TCRdb reprocessed the raw reads; every CDR3 protein sequence is a single record, and DNA is not supplied. TCRdb's processing, not the study's, gives the V and J calls here. This sample's table has entries for around 380,000 distinct CDR3 sequences. The ten largest account for approximately 2.3% of the sample.

Inclusive of the bounding cysteine and phenylalanine, the CDR3 is 13 residues long. Only the protein is on record. Sequences SGHDT (CDR1) and YYEEEE (CDR2) are obtained from the germline V gene. The entry originates in a study of monozygotic twins with inflammatory bowel disease (dated by TCRdb to the late 2010s). For the wider study: The complete study included about 30 monozygotic twin pairs: 19 IBD-discordant Danish pairs and nine German pairs, of which four were IBD-concordant and five were IBD-discordant. The search for disease-associated traits relied mainly on comparing, within discordant pairs, IBD patients with their genetically identical healthy co-twins. Each individual had, on average, about 151 000 unique TCRalpha sequences and 181 000 unique TCRbeta sequences available for analysis.

From each donor, a roughly 2.5 ml peripheral blood sample was drawn into PAXgene tubes and stored at -80 degrees C. Without T cell sorting, total RNA was isolated from whole blood using the PAXgene blood miRNA kit on an automated QIAcube. Peripheral blood from monozygotic twin pairs, either concordant or discordant for inflammatory bowel disease, underwent deep TCRalpha and TCRbeta repertoire profiling that used unique molecular barcoding. For every twin pair, smoking habits were documented, and each individual was categorised as a current, former or never smoker. The investigation overall reported the following: A decrease in TCRbeta repertoire diversity, as measured by inverse Simpson index, was observed in IBD patients compared with their healthy co-twins. The results gave no support for a single strong signal or clonotype linked to IBD. Distinction between different T cell subtypes could not be achieved in the analysis. Differing immunosuppressive treatments among patients may have added background noise and inter-individual variability to the repertoires. Concordant and discordant twins showed no difference in repertoire similarity, possibly because of limited statistical power. IBD patients shared fewer clonotypes with other individuals than healthy twins did, most markedly in patients showing signs of disease activity.

This receptor was taken from a human donor with ulcerative colitis or Crohn's disease, or a healthy co-twin of an affected twin (not recorded which). Sequenced material: blood. The sequence joins TRBV5-6 to TRBJ2-7; the TCRdb D gene call, TRBD1, has no DNA to confirm it. The CDR3 in this case is CASSGDISYEQYF.